At least ten counts were recorded for the clone carrying this T cell receptor beta chain. TCRdb re-called the RACE reads through MiXCR, storing one row per CDR3 protein. Of around 380,000 distinct CDR3 sequences listed, nearly 5% are singletons. The record originates from a study of human T cells and chemical hapten exposure. Study background: On the upper back, patch tests were applied with 0.01% DPC and read at 6 days.

V lost 2 bases and J lost 7; bases outside the gene matches: 5. This CDR3 comprises 15 residues. The germline V gene has CDR1 SNHLY and CDR2 FYNNEI. Time point specified: patch test 1, 2 weeks after DPC sensitization. The treatment is: therapeutic diphenylcyclopropenone sensitization with weekly scalp DPC. This clonotype originated in a woman aged 45 to 65 with alopecia areata. Some clones in this sample may be carry-over from other donors' samples. The material was whole blood, obtained in connection with sensitization to the hapten diphenylcyclopropenone (DPC). This chain uses TRBV2 with TRBJ2-1; TRBD2 matches 10 bases. The CDR3 loop reads CASSELAGVGNEQFF. The CDR3 DNA follows: TGTGCCAGCAGTGAACTAGCGGGAGTGGGGAATGAGCAGTTCTTC.